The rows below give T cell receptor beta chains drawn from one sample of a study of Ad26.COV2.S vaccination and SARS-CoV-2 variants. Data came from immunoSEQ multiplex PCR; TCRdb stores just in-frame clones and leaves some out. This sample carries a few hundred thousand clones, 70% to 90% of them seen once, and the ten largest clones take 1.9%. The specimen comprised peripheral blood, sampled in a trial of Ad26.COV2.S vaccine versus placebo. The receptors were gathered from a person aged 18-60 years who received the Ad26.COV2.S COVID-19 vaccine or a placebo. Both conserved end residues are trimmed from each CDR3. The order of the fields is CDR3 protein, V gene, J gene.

CDR3aa: ASSYADRGSPAQF
v_gene: TRBV6-2/TRBV6-3
j_gene: TRBJ2-1

CDR3aa: ASRVAGGTDTQY
v_gene: TRBV5-4
j_gene: TRBJ2-3

CDR3aa: ASSFNPGTSGGTQY
v_gene: TRBV11-2
j_gene: TRBJ2-3

CDR3aa: AWSVGLAGGDTQY
v_gene: TRBV30
j_gene: TRBJ2-3

CDR3aa: ASSLGNNEQY
v_gene: TRBV5-6
j_gene: TRBJ2-7

CDR3aa: ASSFRPQGSNTEAF
v_gene: TRBV11-2
j_gene: TRBJ1-1

CDR3aa: ASSTGTLNYGYT
v_gene: TRBV30
j_gene: TRBJ1-2

CDR3aa: ASSLSTSGSYNEQF
v_gene: TRBV28
j_gene: TRBJ2-1

CDR3aa: ASSPGTDYEQY
v_gene: TRBV12-3/TRBV12-4
j_gene: TRBJ2-7

CDR3aa: ASSQPTGAGNTIY
v_gene: TRBV4-1
j_gene: TRBJ1-3

CDR3aa: ASPSGQGVPGANVLT
v_gene: TRBV7-9
j_gene: TRBJ2-6

CDR3aa: ASRESNNNEQF
v_gene: TRBV5-1
j_gene: TRBJ2-1

CDR3aa: ASSRASSYGYT
v_gene: TRBV5-6
j_gene: TRBJ1-2

CDR3aa: ASSLGLLAGSNEQF
v_gene: TRBV5-5
j_gene: TRBJ2-1

CDR3aa: ASSQGRGLAGGNEQF
v_gene: TRBV4-3
j_gene: TRBJ2-1

CDR3aa: ASSYPTQGDETQY
v_gene: TRBV28
j_gene: TRBJ2-5

CDR3aa: ASSLIGGSYEQY
v_gene: TRBV5-4
j_gene: TRBJ2-7

CDR3aa: ATSGPGVSGNTIY
v_gene: TRBV15
j_gene: TRBJ1-3

CDR3aa: ASSIQGAAYGYT
v_gene: TRBV19
j_gene: TRBJ1-2

CDR3aa: ASSLESSTDTQY
v_gene: TRBV5-4
j_gene: TRBJ2-3

CDR3aa: ASSRDRGTDTQY
v_gene: TRBV18
j_gene: TRBJ2-3

CDR3aa: ASSQTGQGAKNTEAF
v_gene: TRBV23-1
j_gene: TRBJ1-1

CDR3aa: ASRSSGMNTEAF
v_gene: TRBV5-4
j_gene: TRBJ1-1

CDR3aa: ASSAPQREGNTGELF
v_gene: TRBV9
j_gene: TRBJ2-2

CDR3aa: ASSYGGLNQETQY
v_gene: TRBV6-6
j_gene: TRBJ2-5

CDR3aa: ASSDETRYGYT
v_gene: TRBV2
j_gene: TRBJ1-2